A single sample gave rise to the 30 T cell receptor beta chains below, sequenced in a study of T cell responses to AZD1222 COVID-19 vaccine. Using immunoSEQ multiplex PCR, the repertoire was profiled, and TCRdb retains in-frame clones only, with some absent. Among 100,000 to 140,000 clones listed, 80% to 95% were seen once. Specimen: peripheral blood, collected 28 days after the second AZD1222 dose. The origin of the receptors is an adult who received the AZD1222 COVID-19 vaccine.

The gene calls are TRBV3-1 (or the pseudogene TRBV3-2) and TRBJ2-1; D gene unclear. There are 15 residues in the CDR3. Germline V gene data show CDR1 as LGHDT and CDR2 as YNNKEL (reference sequence). Trimming removed 0 bases at V and 2 bases at J, with 8 bases between. CDR3 region: CASSQDFVAYNEQFF. The CDR3, as DNA: TGTGCCAGCAGCCAAGATTTCGTGGCCTACAATGAGCAGTTCTTC.

The chain uses TRBV7-9 and TRBJ1-1; 7 bases are shared with TRBD1. Germline CDR1 SEHNR, CDR2 FQNEAQ (reference sequence). The ends lost 5 bases at V and 9 bases at J; junction bases unmatched: 12. The CDR3 runs 14 residues. CDR3 DNA sequence: TGTGCCAGCAGCCCGACGAACAGGGGTTTGAAAGCTTTCTTT. Translating gives CASSPTNRGLKAFF.

The gene calls are TRBV2 and TRBJ1-2; D remains ambiguous. The CDR3 covers 10 residues. Germline V gene data show CDR1 as SNHLY and CDR2 as FYNNEI. V was pared by 3 bases and J by 10 bases, with 6 bases between. CDR3 nucleotide sequence: TGTGCCAGCAGTGAGCTCGACTACACCTTC. It specifies CASSELDYTF.

The genes are TRBV20-1 and TRBJ2-1; weak D call: TRBD2 (6 bases). Trimming removed 3 bases from V and 12 bases from J, with 9 bases in between. The CDR3 spans 10 residues. Germline CDR1 DFQATT, CDR2 SNEGSKA (reference sequence). The CDR3 sequence is CSASERAQFF. In DNA form, the CDR3 reads TGCAGTGCTAGTGAGCGGGCGCAGTTCTTC.

The J gene is TRBJ2-7, the V gene TRBV27, with D perhaps TRBD1 (5 bases). The CDR3 covers 14 residues. The V gene lost 2 bases and the J gene lost 2 bases, with 10 bases spanning the gap. Germline loops: CDR1 MNHEY, CDR2 SMNVEV (reference sequence). The CDR3 DNA reads TGTGCCAGCAGTTTACCCGGACAAACCTACGAGCAGTACTTC. It translates to CASSLPGQTYEQYF.

The CDR3 DNA reads TGTGCCAGCAGCTTAGCGGGGGGCCCATACAATGAGCAGTTCTTC. Protein product: CASSLAGGPYNEQFF. The chain links TRBV7-3 to TRBJ2-1; 8 bases match TRBD2. Germline trimming cut 2 bases from V and 4 bases from J; bases unmatched to any gene: 4. CDR1 is SGHTA, CDR2 FQGTGA, per germline. The CDR3 covers 15 residues.

The genes are TRBV10-3 and TRBJ2-7, with TRBD1 identical over 12 bases. Germline CDR1 reads ENHRY; CDR2 reads SYGVKD. With 10 bases clipped from V and 5 bases from J, the junction kept 6 bases outside the gene matches. The CDR3 has 13 amino acids. The CDR3 DNA reads as TGTGCCACCTCCGGGACAGGGGGCAACGAGCAGTACTTC. Translation gives CATSGTGGNEQYF.

The chain carries TRBV6-1 and TRBJ1-4; TRBD1 matches at 7 bases. CDR3 length: 19 residues. V shed 2 bases, J shed 2 bases, and the junction held 14 bases outside the gene matches. Germline CDR1 is MNHNS and CDR2 is SASEGT. The CDR3 bases are TGTGCCAGCAGTGAATGGGGACAGAGAACAGGGATGACTAATGAAAAACTGTTTTTT. Translating it yields CASSEWGQRTGMTNEKLFF.

The V gene is TRBV21-1, the J gene TRBJ2-5; the table's D call of TRBD2 was not tested on the DNA. TRBV21-1 is a listed pseudogene. The CDR3 has 22 amino acids. The CDR3 nucleotides are TGTGCCAGCAGCAAAATAGGAGTAGCGGGAGGTCCGACGTCGGCGGAAAAGGGGACCCAGTACTTC. Translated: CASSKIGVAGGPTSAEKGTQYF.

This rearrangement joins TRBV2 to TRBJ2-5, with D possibly TRBD2 on 5 matching bases. CDR3 length equals 14 residues. The germline V gene has CDR1 SNHLY and CDR2 FYNNEI. Trimming cost V 4 bases and J 4 bases, with 13 bases left between them. CDR3 loop: CASSGGRLIETQYF. CDR3 in DNA: TGTGCCAGCAGTGGCGGTCGACTAATAGAGACCCAGTACTTC.

The V gene is TRBV6-2 or TRBV6-3, the J gene TRBJ2-7; D remains ambiguous. V was shortened by 4 bases and J by 3 bases, with 7 bases between the two germline ends. This CDR3 spans 12 amino acids. CDR1 and CDR2 (germline): MNHEY, SVGEGT. The DNA of the CDR3 is TGTGCCAGCAGTTCCCCCATCTACGAGCAGTACTTC. Its protein product is CASSSPIYEQYF.

The genes are TRBV28 and TRBJ1-5; a possible D gene is TRBD1 (5 bases). CDR1 is MDHEN, CDR2 SYDVKM, per germline. V was clipped by 4 bases and J by 10 bases, with 20 bases between them. This CDR3 is 15 amino acids long. CDR3 coding DNA: TGTGCCAGCAGTTACAGCCCCGACAGAGCTCGTCCCCAGCATTTT. Translated, it gives CASSYSPDRARPQHF.

In this sample, this clone turned up once. The rearrangement links TRBV27 to TRBJ2-7, with 7 bases lining up with TRBD1. The germline V gene encodes CDR1 MNHEY and CDR2 SMNVEV (reference sequence). V trimming: 6 bases; J trimming: 4 bases; junction bases outside the gene matches: 9. The CDR3 length is 14 residues. CDR3 amino acids: CASRSPGQTYEQYF. CDR3 in DNA: TGTGCCAGCAGGTCTCCGGGACAGACATACGAGCAGTACTTC.

This rearrangement joins TRBV12-5 to TRBJ1-2, with 9 bases aligning to TRBD1. Germline-derived CDR1 and CDR2 are LGHNT and FRNRAP. The V segment lost 7 bases and the J segment 8 bases; nucleotides outside the gene matches: 8. This CDR3 region has 13 residues. Here the CDR3 DNA reads TGTGCTAGTGCCCCGGAACAGGGGGCAGGCTACACCTTC. This codes for CASAPEQGAGYTF.

CDR3 sequence: CASSQDPLLGGNSNQPQHF. The CDR3 DNA follows: TGCGCCAGCAGCCAAGATCCCTTGCTCGGGGGGAATAGCAATCAGCCCCAGCATTTT. The chain couples TRBV4-1 to TRBJ1-5; D perhaps matches TRBD1 (5 bases). This CDR3 is 19 amino acids long. Germline V gene sequence: CDR1 MGHRA, CDR2 YSYEKL. V lost 0 bases to trimming and J lost 0 bases, with 18 bases between them.

This clone was picked up a small number of times. The rearrangement joins TRBV5-6 to TRBJ1-3; D gene ambiguous. Germline-derived CDR1 and CDR2 are SGHDT and YYEEEE. The germline V and J ends were trimmed by 6 bases and 0 bases, with 16 bases remaining between them. This CDR3 has 16 residues. CDR3: CASTSMWADSGNTIYF. The DNA for the CDR3 is TGTGCCAGCACCTCGATGTGGGCTGACTCTGGAAACACCATATATTTT.

This clone was detected once. The chain uses TRBV29-1 and TRBJ1-2, with D maybe TRBD1 (6 bases). Germline CDR1 reads SQVTM; CDR2 reads ANQGSEA. Trimming removed 0 bases from V and 3 bases from J, with 11 bases in between. There are 14 residues in the CDR3. CDR3 protein: CSVEDPGQHYGYTF. CDR3 DNA sequence: TGCAGCGTTGAAGATCCCGGACAGCACTATGGCTACACCTTC.

The rearrangement uses TRBV18 and TRBJ2-3, with D unresolved. Germline CDR1 is KGHSH and CDR2 is LQKENI. The V end was cut by 1 base, the J end by 6 bases, with 17 bases between. The CDR3 is 16 residues long. DNA for the CDR3: TGTGCCAGCTCACCACTCGGACCAAGCGTCGGCGATACGCAGTATTTT. It codes for CASSPLGPSVGDTQYF.

This clone has just one count. CDR3 coding DNA: TGTGCCAGCAGCCTGGGAGGGGAGCAGTTCTTC. Translated, it gives CASSLGGEQFF. The rearrangement joins TRBV5-4 to TRBJ2-1; TRBD2 aligns across 7 bases. This CDR3 comprises 11 residues. Germline V gene data show CDR1 as SGHNT and CDR2 as YYREEE (reference sequence). V was clipped by 4 bases and J by 10 bases; unmatched bases: 2.

The rearrangement joins TRBV3-1 (or the pseudogene TRBV3-2) to TRBJ1-6; D is uncertain. The germline gives CDR1 LGHDT, CDR2 YNNKEL (reference sequence). This CDR3 comprises 15 residues. V lost 4 bases, J lost 7 bases, and 14 bases lay in between. CDR3: CASSPEVGPNSPLHF. The CDR3 DNA reads as TGTGCCAGCAGCCCCGAAGTTGGACCAAATTCACCCCTCCACTTT.

The sample holds a few counts of this clone. V gene TRBV6-5 combines with J gene TRBJ1-6; D not certain. The CDR3 spans 15 residues. CDR1 is MNHEY and CDR2 is SVGAGI in the germline V gene. The V and J ends lost 0 bases and 3 bases respectively, with 6 bases between them. This chain's CDR3 is CASSYSTVYNSPLHF. The DNA for the CDR3 is TGTGCCAGCAGTTACTCGACGGTCTATAATTCACCCCTCCACTTT.

The rearrangement links TRBV15 to TRBJ1-4; D might be TRBD1 (6 bases). V dropped 5 bases and J dropped 7 bases, with 20 bases sitting between them. The CDR3 is 16 amino acids. CDR1 and CDR2 (germline): LNHNV, YYDKDF (reference sequence). CDR3 residues: CATSLRMGGLGEKLFF. The CDR3 bases are TGTGCCACCAGCCTACGAATGGGGGGGCTTGGTGAAAAACTGTTTTTT.

This chain uses TRBV5-1 with TRBJ2-1, with 8 bases matching TRBD2. CDR1 and CDR2 from the germline V gene are SGHRS and YFSETQ. V lost 0 bases and J lost 2; bases outside the gene matches: 4. The CDR3 totals 16 residues. The CDR3 region has the DNA TGCGCCAGCAGCTTGGGTGGTAGCGGGACCTACAATGAGCAGTTCTTC. Its protein product is CASSLGGSGTYNEQFF. The whole variable domain, filled in from reference TRBV5-1 and TRBJ2-1, reads KAGVTQTPRYLIKTRGQQVTLSCSPISGHRSVSWYQQTPGQGLQFLFEYFSETQRNKGNFPGRFSGRQFSNSRSEMNVSTLELGDSALYLCASSLGGSGTYNEQFFGPGTRLTVL.

In its sample, this clone was seen once. The CDR3 DNA is TGTGCCAGCACCGTAGGGACAGTCTCCTACAATGAGCAGTTCTTC. Translation gives CASTVGTVSYNEQFF. The chain recombines TRBV2 with TRBJ2-1, with 7 bases matching TRBD1. Germline loops: CDR1 SNHLY, CDR2 FYNNEI. The CDR3 sequence is 15 residues long. V was clipped by 7 bases and J by 0 bases; unmatched bases: 6.

The V gene is TRBV2, the J gene TRBJ2-5; D remains ambiguous. Trimming removed 3 bases from V and 3 bases from J, with 2 bases in between. Per germline, CDR1 SNHLY and CDR2 FYNNEI. This CDR3 contains 11 residues. The CDR3 loop reads CASSEEETQYF. The CDR3 DNA is TGTGCCAGCAGTGAGGAAGAGACCCAGTACTTC.

This chain joins TRBV6-5 and TRBJ1-2; D not resolved. V lost 5 bases to trimming and J lost 8 bases, with 15 bases between them. CDR3 size: 13 residues. Germline V CDR1 and CDR2: MNHEY, SVGAGI. The chain's CDR3 is CASSLSRGRGYTF. The CDR3 DNA follows: TGTGCCAGCAGTCTCTCCCGCGGACGGGGCTACACCTTC.

The rearrangement uses TRBV2 and TRBJ2-2; D tentatively reads TRBD1 or TRBD2 (5 bases each). The germline CDR1 and CDR2 sequences are SNHLY and FYNNEI. This CDR3 region has 13 residues. V dropped 7 bases and J dropped 6 bases, with 12 bases sitting between them. In DNA form, the CDR3 reads TGTGCCAGCAAGGACGGGACGGCCGGGGAGCTGTTTTTT. Its protein product is CASKDGTAGELFF.

V is TRBV7-9 and J is TRBJ1-2; no clear D gene. The V and J ends lost 0 bases and 2 bases respectively, with 13 bases between them. The germline V gene has CDR1 SEHNR and CDR2 FQNEAQ (reference sequence). The CDR3 is made up of 16 amino acids. CDR3 in amino acids: CASSLAKTGGNYGYTF. DNA of the CDR3: TGTGCCAGCAGCTTAGCGAAAACGGGCGGAAACTATGGCTACACCTTC. Together with reference TRBV7-9 and TRBJ1-2, the CDR3 gives the full variable domain: DTGVSQNPRHKITKRGQNVTFRCDPISEHNRLYWYRQTLGQGPEFLTYFQNEAQLEKSRLLSDRFSAERPKGSFSTLEIQRTEQGDSAMYLCASSLAKTGGNYGYTFGSGTRLTVV.

This chain connects TRBV29-1 to TRBJ2-3; 12 bases fit TRBD2. The junction had 11 bases not matched to a gene; V was cut back by 3 bases and J by 4 bases. CDR3 length: 17 amino acids. CDR1 and CDR2 (germline): SQVTM, ANQGSEA. The CDR3 reads CSVDRESSGGAPDTQYF. CDR3 coding DNA: TGCAGCGTTGATAGGGAATCTAGCGGGGGGGCTCCAGATACGCAGTATTTT.

The chain carries TRBV6-5 and TRBJ1-2; D not certain. The CDR3 runs 13 residues. Trimming took off 6 bases at V and 2 bases at J, with 10 bases between the two ends. CDR1 and CDR2 from the germline V gene are MNHEY and SVGAGI. The CDR3 sequence is CASSRTTNYGYTF. In DNA, the CDR3 is TGTGCCAGCAGCCGAACAACGAACTATGGCTACACCTTC.